Below, 4 T cell receptor beta chains from the same sample are listed, as sequenced in a study of cytomegalovirus exposure and HLA in healthy donors. In the PCR, 60 Vbeta and 13 Jbeta primers were used. Assay used: immunoSEQ multiplex PCR; TCRdb lists only in-frame clones, some missing. The data contain around 120,000 clones, about 79% of them seen just once; the ten biggest clones take up 1.5% to 2.5%. Material: PBMCs. Receptor source: a man aged 18 to 29 in good health and CMV-seronegative.

This sequence joins TRBV7-3 and TRBJ2-3; 11 bases line up with TRBD2. After removal of 5 bases from V and 1 base from J, the junction contained 8 bases not matched to a gene. CDR3 length: 17 residues. The germline V gene encodes CDR1 SGHTA and CDR2 FQGTGA. The CDR3 DNA sequence: TGTGCCAGCAGCGACCCGGGACTAGCGGAGGGCACAGATACGCAGTATTTT. Its translation is CASSDPGLAEGTDTQYF.

This clone has only one observation. The V call is TRBV30, the J call TRBJ2-7; D is possibly TRBD1 (6 bases). Germline assignment: CDR1 GTSNPN and CDR2 SVGIG (reference sequence). The CDR3 has 12 amino acids. Trimming took 8 bases from V and 2 from J, leaving 13 bases between them. CDR3 nucleotide sequence: TGTGCCGCGTCGAGGGGGACCTACGAGCAGTACGTC. Its translation: CAASRGTYEQYV.

This sequence joins TRBV29-1 and TRBJ1-1, with D possibly matching TRBD1 (6 bases). V was clipped by 4 bases and J by 7 bases, with 19 bases between them. The germline V gene encodes CDR1 SQVTM and CDR2 ANQGSEA. The CDR3 covers 14 residues. The CDR3 DNA reads TGCAGCGTTGCGGGACATGGAGTTGTGTTTGAAGCTTTCTTT. This encodes CSVAGHGVVFEAFF.

The genes are TRBV30 and TRBJ1-5, with 8 nucleotides matching TRBD1. Germline V gives CDR1 GTSNPN, CDR2 SVGIG (reference sequence). The CDR3 is 15 amino acids. J gave up 6 bases and V 1 base, and 8 bases lay outside the gene matches. For the CDR3, the DNA is TGTGCCTGGAGTGCCGGAACAGGGGGGGGTCAGCCCCAGCATTTT. Translated: CAWSAGTGGGQPQHF. Full variable domain (outside the CDR3, taken from reference TRBV30 and TRBJ1-5): SQTIHQWPATLVQPVGSPLSLECTVEGTSNPNLYWYRQAAGRGLQLLFYSVGIGQISSEVPQNLSASRPQDRQFILSSKKLLLSDSGFYLCAWSAGTGGGQPQHFGDGTRLSIL.